The rows below give T cell receptor beta chains drawn from one sample of a study of T cell responses to AZD1222 COVID-19 vaccine. Profiling relied on immunoSEQ multiplex PCR, and the TCRdb table lists in-frame clones only, not all of them. The sample shows 120,000 to 150,000 clones, roughly 89% of them seen only once. The sequencing here drew on peripheral blood, taken on day 0 of AZD1222 vaccination. These TCRs come from an adult in good health. CDR3s leave out the opening cysteine and the closing phenylalanine or tryptophan. D genes are given only for firm matches.

d_call: -; v_call: TRBV2; j_call: TRBJ1-5; cdr3_aa: ASSEGQGNQPQH
d_call: -; v_call: TRBV21-1; j_call: TRBJ1-2; cdr3_aa: ASSPRGGYT
d_call: -; v_call: TRBV6-5; j_call: TRBJ2-7; cdr3_aa: ASSYGVSSSYEQY
d_call: -; v_call: TRBV4-2; j_call: TRBJ2-6; cdr3_aa: ASSQETDYGANVLT
d_call: TRBD2; v_call: TRBV7-3; j_call: TRBJ2-1; cdr3_aa: ASSLGLAGGEQF
d_call: -; v_call: TRBV7-2; j_call: TRBJ1-6; cdr3_aa: ASSSKAGLLH
d_call: -; v_call: TRBV29-1; j_call: TRBJ2-1; cdr3_aa: SVGGHTSYNEQF
d_call: -; v_call: TRBV11-1; j_call: TRBJ2-3; cdr3_aa: ASSLDRSTDTQY
d_call: TRBD1; v_call: TRBV6-1; j_call: TRBJ2-2; cdr3_aa: ASRRDRGAGELF
d_call: TRBD1; v_call: TRBV18; j_call: TRBJ1-5; cdr3_aa: ASSGQGAGGNQPQH
d_call: -; v_call: TRBV9; j_call: TRBJ2-1; cdr3_aa: ASSVGWGNEQF
d_call: -; v_call: TRBV15; j_call: TRBJ1-2; cdr3_aa: ATSRAPPGIKGYT
d_call: -; v_call: TRBV5-6; j_call: TRBJ2-7; cdr3_aa: ASSLVKGSYEQY
d_call: -; v_call: TRBV6-4; j_call: TRBJ1-1; cdr3_aa: ASTGDTEAF
d_call: -; v_call: TRBV2; j_call: TRBJ1-1; cdr3_aa: ASGYTEAF
d_call: -; v_call: TRBV7-2; j_call: TRBJ1-3; cdr3_aa: ASSWFSGNTIY
d_call: -; v_call: TRBV7-9; j_call: TRBJ2-1; cdr3_aa: ASSLGGWGGEQF
d_call: -; v_call: TRBV3-1/TRBV3-2; j_call: TRBJ1-2; cdr3_aa: ASSQARWTSLYGYT
d_call: -; v_call: TRBV20-1; j_call: TRBJ1-1; cdr3_aa: SAYLNTEAF
d_call: -; v_call: TRBV5-1; j_call: TRBJ2-7; cdr3_aa: ASSLSNRANEQY
d_call: TRBD2; v_call: TRBV4-1; j_call: TRBJ2-3; cdr3_aa: ASSQDKTGGPFTDTQY
d_call: -; v_call: TRBV6-2/TRBV6-3; j_call: TRBJ2-6; cdr3_aa: ASSPFKDIFSGANVLT
d_call: TRBD1; v_call: TRBV10-3; j_call: TRBJ2-7; cdr3_aa: AISKPGDRGGYYEQY
d_call: -; v_call: TRBV7-9; j_call: TRBJ2-7; cdr3_aa: ASSSWGSSYEQY
d_call: -; v_call: TRBV4-1; j_call: TRBJ2-1; cdr3_aa: ASSQEGGRNNEQF
d_call: -; v_call: TRBV4-2; j_call: TRBJ1-1; cdr3_aa: ASSQLQGWADTEAF
d_call: -; v_call: TRBV3-1/TRBV3-2; j_call: TRBJ2-2; cdr3_aa: ASSQDRGVLRGNTGELF
d_call: -; v_call: TRBV6-5; j_call: TRBJ1-1; cdr3_aa: ASSYSMGNTEAF
d_call: -; v_call: TRBV6-4; j_call: TRBJ2-3; cdr3_aa: ASSASVSTDTQY
d_call: TRBD1; v_call: TRBV9; j_call: TRBJ2-2; cdr3_aa: ASSVGTGGSYGELF
d_call: TRBD1; v_call: TRBV4-3; j_call: TRBJ1-1; cdr3_aa: ASSQIPGTGVSEAF
d_call: -; v_call: TRBV5-4; j_call: TRBJ1-1; cdr3_aa: ASSPRNTEAF
d_call: -; v_call: TRBV10-3; j_call: TRBJ2-1; cdr3_aa: AMGETPYNEQF
d_call: -; v_call: TRBV5-1; j_call: TRBJ2-5; cdr3_aa: ASSLGVAETQY
d_call: -; v_call: TRBV6-2/TRBV6-3; j_call: TRBJ1-6; cdr3_aa: ASSSANSRSPLH
d_call: -; v_call: TRBV6-2/TRBV6-3; j_call: TRBJ1-6; cdr3_aa: ASSFRASSYNSPLH
d_call: -; v_call: TRBV24-1; j_call: TRBJ2-1; cdr3_aa: ATSDLGKGSYNEQF
d_call: -; v_call: TRBV5-1; j_call: TRBJ2-5; cdr3_aa: ASSSRRGRTETQY
d_call: -; v_call: TRBV9; j_call: TRBJ1-3; cdr3_aa: ASTPGNAGNTIY
d_call: -; v_call: TRBV2; j_call: TRBJ2-5; cdr3_aa: ASSGTAKETQY
d_call: -; v_call: TRBV27; j_call: TRBJ1-5; cdr3_aa: ASSPGTGAPFSDQPQH